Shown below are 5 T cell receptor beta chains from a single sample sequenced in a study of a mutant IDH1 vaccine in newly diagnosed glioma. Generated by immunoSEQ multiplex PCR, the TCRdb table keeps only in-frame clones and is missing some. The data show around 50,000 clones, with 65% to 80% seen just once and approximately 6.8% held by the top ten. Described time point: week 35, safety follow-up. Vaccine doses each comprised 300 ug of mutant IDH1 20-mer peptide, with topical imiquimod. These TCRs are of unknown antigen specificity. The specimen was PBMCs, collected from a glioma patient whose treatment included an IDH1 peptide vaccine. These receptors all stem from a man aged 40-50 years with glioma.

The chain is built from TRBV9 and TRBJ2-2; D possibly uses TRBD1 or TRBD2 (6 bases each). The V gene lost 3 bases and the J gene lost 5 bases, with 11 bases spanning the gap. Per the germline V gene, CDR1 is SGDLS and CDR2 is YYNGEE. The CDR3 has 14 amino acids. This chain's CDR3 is CASSDRGGTGELFF. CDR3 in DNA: TGTGCCAGCAGCGATCGAGGGGGGACCGGGGAGCTGTTTTTT.

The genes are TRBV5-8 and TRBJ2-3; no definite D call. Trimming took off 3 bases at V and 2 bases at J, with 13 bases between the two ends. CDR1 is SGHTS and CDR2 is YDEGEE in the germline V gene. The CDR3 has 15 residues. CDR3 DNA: TGTGCCAGCAGCTCCCGATACAGATACACAGATACGCAGTATTTT. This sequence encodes CASSSRYRYTDTQYF.

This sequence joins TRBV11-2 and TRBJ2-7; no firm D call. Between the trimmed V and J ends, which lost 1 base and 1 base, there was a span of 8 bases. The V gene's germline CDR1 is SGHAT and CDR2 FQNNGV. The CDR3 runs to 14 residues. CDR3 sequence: CASSLGGDSYEQYF. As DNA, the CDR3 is TGTGCCAGCAGCTTAGGTGGGGATTCCTACGAGCAGTACTTC.

CDR3 coding DNA: TGTGCCAGCAGAACGAAGGGGGGCCCGAACACTGAAGCTTTCTTT. Translating gives CASRTKGGPNTEAFF. This rearrangement joins TRBV6-5 to TRBJ1-1, with D perhaps TRBD1 (6 bases). V lost 6 bases and J 1 base, leaving 15 bases between the germline ends. Germline assignment: CDR1 MNHEY and CDR2 SVGAGI. The CDR3 totals 15 residues.

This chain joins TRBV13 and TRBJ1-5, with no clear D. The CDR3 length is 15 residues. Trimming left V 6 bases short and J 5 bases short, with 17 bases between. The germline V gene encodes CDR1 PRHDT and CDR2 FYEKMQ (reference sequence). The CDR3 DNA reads TGTGCCAGCAGGAAGGCGGGAGTAGATCATCAGCCCCAGCATTTT. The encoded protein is CASRKAGVDHQPQHF.